Below, 9 T cell receptor beta chains from the same sample are listed, as sequenced in a study of beta chain features in type 1 diabetes. Study-level results: Moderate but significant shortening of TCRB CDR3s was recorded in all four CD4+ subsets from Type 1 diabetes patients.

The antigens these receptors bind are not known. Every isolated RNA sample was fully reverse transcribed, so sequencing captured expressed TCRB transcripts. Data came from immunoSEQ multiplex PCR; TCRdb stores just in-frame clones and leaves some out. Here the sample spans 300,000 to 350,000 clones, about a tenth being singletons. The sequenced sample consisted of central memory CD4+ T cells from blood. The receptors were gathered from a man aged 25-45 years with type 1 diabetes.

The rearrangement uses TRBV6-6 and TRBJ2-7; D ambiguous. Per germline, CDR1 MNHNY and CDR2 SVGAGI (reference sequence). The CDR3 runs to 15 residues. The V gene lost 6 bases and the J gene lost 0 bases, with 15 bases spanning the gap. CDR3 nucleotides: TGTGCCAGCAGCTACGTCCTTTGGGACTCCTACGAGCAGTACTTC. Translated: CASSYVLWDSYEQYF.

V gene TRBV5-7 combines with J gene TRBJ2-5; D might be TRBD1 or TRBD2, each matching 5 bases. TRBV5-7 is filed as an ORF, its function uncertain. Trimming took 3 bases from V and 3 from J, leaving 18 bases between them. The CDR3 loop spans 16 amino acids. DNA of the CDR3: TGTGCCAGCAGCTGGAGGTGCGAGGGGAGAGAAGAGACCCAGTACTTC. Its protein product is CASSWRCEGREETQYF.

This clone appeared many times. Germline and junction disagree at one end, which may indicate a read error. This rearrangement joins TRBV28 to TRBJ2-2, with D unclear. This CDR3 is built from 12 residues. Per the germline V gene, CDR1 is MDHEN and CDR2 is SYDVKM. Written as DNA, the CDR3 is TGTGCCAGCAGTTCCAGTATCGGATTACCCCATTTT. The encoded protein is CASSSSIGLPHF.

V gene TRBV7-9 combines with J gene TRBJ2-2, with 7 bases identical to TRBD1. There are 16 residues in the CDR3. V was pared by 6 bases and J by 1 base, with 8 bases of the junction left unmatched. Germline-derived CDR1 and CDR2 are SEHNR and FQNEAQ (reference sequence). The CDR3 sequence: CASSRPGQKNTGELFF. The DNA of the CDR3 is TGTGCCAGCAGTCGGCCGGGACAGAAGAACACCGGGGAGCTGTTTTTT.

This clone was seen only a few times. V gene TRBV11-3 combines with J gene TRBJ1-1; D gene ambiguous. V lost 2 bases to trimming and J lost 5 bases, with 9 bases between them. The CDR3 is 13 residues long. Germline CDR1 reads SGHNT; CDR2 reads YENEEA. The CDR3 nucleotides read TGTGCCAGCAGCTTAATAGTAACGACTGAAGCTTTCTTT. Protein sequence: CASSLIVTTEAFF.

This clone was seen a handful of times. The chain joins TRBV4-3 to TRBJ1-4, with D possibly TRBD1 on 6 matching bases. Trimming left V 4 bases short and J 8 bases short, with 17 bases between. The CDR3 totals 15 residues. Germline V gene data show CDR1 as LGHNA and CDR2 as YSLEER. DNA of the CDR3: TGCGCCAGCAGCCGGGCGGCAGGGGTGGGAGAAAAACTGTTTTTT. This sequence encodes CASSRAAGVGEKLFF.

This clone was seen a handful of times. The V gene is TRBV9, the J gene TRBJ2-2; D is undetermined. V was pared by 4 bases and J by 8 bases, with 12 bases between. Per the germline V gene, CDR1 is SGDLS and CDR2 is YYNGEE. The CDR3 runs 13 residues. The CDR3 sequence is CASSTDPAGELFF. The CDR3, as DNA: TGTGCCAGCAGCACTGACCCCGCGGGGGAGCTGTTTTTT.

This clone showed up just a few times. The chain carries TRBV21-1 and TRBJ2-7; the table assigns TRBD2, which was not confirmed against the DNA. TRBV21-1 is shown as a pseudogene. This CDR3 spans 11 amino acids. CDR3 coding DNA: TGTGCCAGCAGCAATATCTACGGGGGGTACTTC. This sequence encodes CASSNIYGGYF.

This clone was counted at least ten times. The chain combines TRBV6-6 with TRBJ1-6, with D hard to call. The germline CDR1 and CDR2 sequences are MNHNY and SVGAGI (reference sequence). The CDR3 is 13 residues long. Trimming removed 6 bases from V and 6 bases from J, with 9 bases in between. CDR3 DNA: TGTGCCAGCAGCTACGACGGTAATTCACCCCTCCACTTT. Its protein is CASSYDGNSPLHF.